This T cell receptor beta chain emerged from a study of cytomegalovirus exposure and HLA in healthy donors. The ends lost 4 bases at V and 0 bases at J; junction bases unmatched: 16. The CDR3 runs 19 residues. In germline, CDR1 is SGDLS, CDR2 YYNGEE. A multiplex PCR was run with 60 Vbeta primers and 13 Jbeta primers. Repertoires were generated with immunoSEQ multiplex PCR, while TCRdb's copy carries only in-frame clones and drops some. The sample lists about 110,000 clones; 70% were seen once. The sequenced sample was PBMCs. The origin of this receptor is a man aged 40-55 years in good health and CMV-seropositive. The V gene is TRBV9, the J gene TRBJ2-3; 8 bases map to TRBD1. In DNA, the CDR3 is TGTGCCAGCAGCACTAAAAAACGGACAGGGATGAAGAGCACAGATACGCAGTATTTT. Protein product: CASSTKKRTGMKSTDTQYF.